Listed below are T cell receptor beta chains from one sample, sequenced in a study of blood T cell repertoires in COVID-19. The assay was immunoSEQ multiplex PCR, and TCRdb's table has in-frame clones only and misses some. The sample yields approximately 290,000 clones, around 85% seen once. Sequencing input: PBMCs or T cells enriched from blood (not recorded which). The receptors stem from a woman under 40 who had recovered from COVID-19. The CDR3 runs from the conserved cysteine through the conserved F or W. The order of the fields is D gene, V gene, clone size, J gene, CDR3 DNA, CDR3 protein. A D gene is named only where the DNA matches it firmly. Rows may omit the clone size; those that give it use once, few, many or a size class.

d_call: -
v_call: TRBV24-1
clone_size: -
j_call: TRBJ1-1
cdr3_nt: TGTGCCACCAGTGACACAGGGAGTGAAGCTTTCTTT
cdr3_aa: CATSDTGSEAFF

d_call: TRBD1
v_call: TRBV4-2
clone_size: -
j_call: TRBJ1-6
cdr3_nt: TGTGCCAGCAGCCAAGAGGGACAGGGGGTGGGATTTTTCTCACCCCTCCACTTT
cdr3_aa: CASSQEGQGVGFFSPLHF

d_call: -
v_call: TRBV10-2
clone_size: -
j_call: TRBJ1-2
cdr3_nt: TGCGCCAGCAGTGAGAGTGTGGGGGCCGGCTACACCTTC
cdr3_aa: CASSESVGAGYTF

d_call: TRBD2
v_call: TRBV4-1
clone_size: -
j_call: TRBJ2-3
cdr3_nt: TGCGCCAGCAGCCAAGTGACAGCGGGGGCGTTTACGCAGTATTTT
cdr3_aa: CASSQVTAGAFTQYF

d_call: -
v_call: TRBV12-3/TRBV12-4
clone_size: -
j_call: TRBJ1-6
cdr3_nt: TGTGCCAGCAGCGACTATTCACCCCTCCACTTT
cdr3_aa: CASSDYSPLHF

d_call: -
v_call: TRBV6-1
clone_size: -
j_call: TRBJ1-6
cdr3_nt: TGTGCCAGCAGTGAAGCTCACCCCCGCAGCTCCTATAATTCACCCCTCCACTTT
cdr3_aa: CASSEAHPRSSYNSPLHF

d_call: TRBD1
v_call: TRBV19
clone_size: -
j_call: TRBJ2-2
cdr3_nt: TGTGCCAGTAGGGGACAGGGAGGGGGAATGACCGGGGAGCTGTTTTTT
cdr3_aa: CASRGQGGGMTGELFF

d_call: TRBD1
v_call: TRBV29-1
clone_size: -
j_call: TRBJ2-5
cdr3_nt: TGCAGCGTTGGAGGGGGCGGGCAAGAGACCCAGTACTTC
cdr3_aa: CSVGGGGQETQYF

d_call: TRBD1
v_call: TRBV11-2
clone_size: -
j_call: TRBJ2-7
cdr3_nt: TGTGCCAGCAGCTTCCGGGACAGGGACTACGAGCAGTACTTC
cdr3_aa: CASSFRDRDYEQYF

d_call: TRBD1
v_call: TRBV30
clone_size: -
j_call: TRBJ1-2
cdr3_nt: TGTGCCTGGGCACCTAGGGGGCTGAGGGACTATGGCTACACCTTC
cdr3_aa: CAWAPRGLRDYGYTF

d_call: -
v_call: TRBV28
clone_size: -
j_call: TRBJ2-3
cdr3_nt: TGTGCCAGCAGACAAAGACTACCTGGGGTGTATTTT
cdr3_aa: CASRQRLPGVYF

d_call: TRBD1
v_call: TRBV29-1
clone_size: -
j_call: TRBJ2-4
cdr3_nt: TGCAGCGCCGGGACAGGGGTAGGAAACATTCAGTACTTC
cdr3_aa: CSAGTGVGNIQYF

d_call: TRBD1
v_call: TRBV7-2
clone_size: few
j_call: TRBJ1-2
cdr3_nt: TGTGCCAGCAGCCCCGGGACAGCGAATGGCTACACCTTC
cdr3_aa: CASSPGTANGYTF

d_call: TRBD1
v_call: TRBV7-9
clone_size: -
j_call: TRBJ1-4
cdr3_nt: TGTGCCAGCAGCTTAAATTCGAGGACAGGGATGAATGAAAAACTGTTTTTT
cdr3_aa: CASSLNSRTGMNEKLFF

d_call: -
v_call: TRBV19
clone_size: -
j_call: TRBJ1-1
cdr3_nt: TGTGCCAGTAGTATATTGGGGCAGGGTGGCGCTGAAGCTTTCTTT
cdr3_aa: CASSILGQGGAEAFF

d_call: -
v_call: TRBV11-1
clone_size: -
j_call: TRBJ2-1
cdr3_nt: TGTGCCAGCAGCTTACGCCGCAGGGGCAATGAGCAGTTCTTC
cdr3_aa: CASSLRRRGNEQFF

d_call: TRBD2
v_call: TRBV2
clone_size: -
j_call: TRBJ2-7
cdr3_nt: TGTGCCAGCAGGACTAGCGGGGGCAGCTCCTACGAGCAGTACTTC
cdr3_aa: CASRTSGGSSYEQYF

d_call: -
v_call: TRBV9
clone_size: -
j_call: TRBJ2-3
cdr3_nt: TGTGCCAGCAGCGTAGCTACTGCCACAGATACGCAGTATTTT
cdr3_aa: CASSVATATDTQYF

d_call: -
v_call: TRBV2
clone_size: once
j_call: TRBJ1-2
cdr3_nt: TGTGCCAGCAGTGCGGGGACTCCCTTCCTAAACTATGGCTACACCTTC
cdr3_aa: CASSAGTPFLNYGYTF

d_call: TRBD1
v_call: TRBV27
clone_size: -
j_call: TRBJ2-1
cdr3_nt: TGTGCCAGCAGTTTAACAAACAATTATTACAGGGGGAGAGATGAGCAGTTCTTC
cdr3_aa: CASSLTNNYYRGRDEQFF

d_call: TRBD1
v_call: TRBV28
clone_size: -
j_call: TRBJ1-5
cdr3_nt: TGTGCCAGCAGTTTACCCGGACAGGGTGAGCAGCCCCAGCATTTT
cdr3_aa: CASSLPGQGEQPQHF

d_call: -
v_call: TRBV12-3/TRBV12-4
clone_size: once
j_call: TRBJ2-5
cdr3_nt: TGTGCCAGCAGGTATACAGGATTAGAGACCCAGTACTTC
cdr3_aa: CASRYTGLETQYF

d_call: -
v_call: TRBV30
clone_size: -
j_call: TRBJ1-2
cdr3_nt: TGTGCCTGGAGGAGTGTGGTGTGGGGCTACACCTTC
cdr3_aa: CAWRSVVWGYTF

d_call: -
v_call: TRBV13
clone_size: few
j_call: TRBJ2-7
cdr3_nt: TGTGCCAGCAGCTTAGGGACAGGCCTATACGAGCAGTACTTC
cdr3_aa: CASSLGTGLYEQYF

d_call: TRBD1
v_call: TRBV15
clone_size: -
j_call: TRBJ1-1
cdr3_nt: TGTGCCACCAGCAGTTACGACAGGGTCACTGAAGCTTTCTTT
cdr3_aa: CATSSYDRVTEAFF

d_call: -
v_call: TRBV21-1
clone_size: -
j_call: TRBJ1-4
cdr3_nt: TGTGCCAGCAGCAAAGGAAGTGACAAACGGAAGTCAACTAATGAAAAACTGTTTTTT
cdr3_aa: CASSKGSDKRKSTNEKLFF

d_call: TRBD2
v_call: TRBV5-1
clone_size: once
j_call: TRBJ2-1
cdr3_nt: TGCGCCAGCAGCTTAAGGACTAGCGGGTACAATGAGCAGTTCTTC
cdr3_aa: CASSLRTSGYNEQFF

d_call: -
v_call: TRBV6-6
clone_size: -
j_call: TRBJ1-2
cdr3_nt: TGTGCCAGCAATGACATAGCTAACTATGGCTACACCTTC
cdr3_aa: CASNDIANYGYTF

d_call: -
v_call: TRBV15
clone_size: -
j_call: TRBJ1-5
cdr3_nt: TGTGCCACCAGCAAGGAGATCTCAGGGGTTGGACAGCCCCAGCATTTT
cdr3_aa: CATSKEISGVGQPQHF